Described below is a single T cell receptor beta chain sequence and its context. Its matching antigen is unknown. Primers: 60 Vbeta forward and 13 Jbeta reverse. Clones were sequenced by immunoSEQ multiplex PCR, and TCRdb holds only the in-frame ones, with some missing. There are 200,000 or so clones in the sample; almost 80% occur only once, and approximately 3.8% lies in the top ten. This specimen comes from a study of cytomegalovirus exposure and HLA in healthy donors. Findings of the study overall: Relative to the approximately 670-donor mean, N-insertions were reportedly fewer in an Asian-associated ancestry cluster in a later analysis. There were 150 or so TCR beta chains listed as cytomegalovirus-associated. Most TCR sequences showed up rarely, but some public TCRs showed up in many donors.

Germline lookup yields CDR1 MRHNA and CDR2 SNTAGT. Trimming removed 4 bases from V and 3 bases from J, with 10 bases in between. CDR3 length: 13 amino acids. V is TRBV6-4 and J is TRBJ2-7; the D gene is possibly TRBD1 (6 bases). The sample was PBMCs. This receptor was obtained from a male donor in good health and CMV-seronegative. CDR3 residues: CASSASRGYEQYF. The CDR3, as DNA: TGTGCCAGCAGTGCTAGCAGGGGCTACGAGCAGTACTTC.